This record looks at one T cell receptor (beta chain) sequence and its context. The table came from immunoSEQ multiplex PCR; TCRdb's copy has only in-frame clones and leaves some out. The table lists 60,000 to 80,000 clones, around nine tenths of them singletons, with approximately 5% in the top ten. CDR3 length: 15 residues. Germline V gives CDR1 SGHRS, CDR2 YFSETQ. V dropped 4 bases and J dropped 4 bases, with 15 bases sitting between them. This sample stems from a study of technical replicates of blood from a few donors. The sequencing sample was made of PBMCs. This chain uses TRBV5-1 with TRBJ1-3, with a possible D match to TRBD1 (5 bases). The receptor comes from a human donor in good health. Some clones in this sample may be carry-over from other donors' samples. The DNA of the CDR3 is TGCGCCAGCAGCATACCTCAGGGTGGGGGAAACACCATATATTTT. This sequence encodes CASSIPQGGGNTIYF.